What follows are 6 T cell receptor beta chains derived from one specimen sequenced in a study of early T cells in non-severe SARS-CoV-2 infection. MiXCR, applied by TCRdb to the 5' RACE reads, yields one record per CDR3 protein. The sample lists about 45,000 distinct CDR3 sequences; 12% were seen once. The sequenced sample consisted of whole blood. The receptors derive from an adult who was a healthcare worker with PCR-confirmed SARS-CoV-2 infection or an uninfected control (not recorded which).

The rearrangement links TRBV24-1 to TRBJ2-2; 7 bases match TRBD2. Germline V lookup: CDR1 KGHDR, CDR2 SFDVKD. Germline trimming cut 8 bases from V and 3 bases from J; bases unmatched to any gene: 8. CDR3 length equals 15 residues. The CDR3 DNA sequence: TGTGCCACCAATAGACTAGCCGCTTACACCGGGGAGCTGTTTTTT. This gives the protein CATNRLAAYTGELFF.

The chain combines TRBV6-5 with TRBJ2-2, with a possible D match to TRBD1 (5 bases). CDR3 length: 17 residues. Looked up from germline, CDR1 is MNHEY and CDR2 is SVGAGI. V lost 3 bases and J lost 7, with 21 bases in between. The DNA for the CDR3 is TGTGCCAGCAGTTATCGAATGGGGCGCGGAGTTATCGGGGAGCTGTTTTTT. It yields the protein CASSYRMGRGVIGELFF.

The chain recombines TRBV6-2 or TRBV6-3 with TRBJ2-5; no clear D gene. The CDR3 is made up of 13 amino acids. V lost 0 bases and J 3 bases, leaving 5 bases between the germline ends. From germline, CDR1 is MNHEY and CDR2 SVGEGT. The CDR3 loop is CASSYSMEETQYF. The CDR3, as DNA: TGTGCCAGCAGTTACTCGATGGAAGAGACCCAGTACTTC.

This clonotype was observed at least ten times. CDR3 sequence reads: CASSPLGEKLFF. The CDR3 DNA follows: TGTGCCAGCAGTCCCCTGGGTGAAAAACTGTTTTTT. The chain combines TRBV27 with TRBJ1-4; no reliable D call. Trimming shortened V by 5 bases and J by 7 bases, and 8 bases separated the two germline ends. This CDR3 has 12 residues. Germline V CDR1 and CDR2: MNHEY, SMNVEV (reference sequence).

The chain couples TRBV20-1 to TRBJ1-5; D not certain. Between the trimmed V and J ends, which lost 6 bases and 0 bases, there was a span of 12 bases. Germline V gene sequence: CDR1 DFQATT, CDR2 SNEGSKA (reference sequence). The CDR3 is made up of 14 amino acids. DNA of the CDR3: TGCAGTGCAAGTATTGGGTATAGCAATCAGCCCCAGCATTTT. Amino acids: CSASIGYSNQPQHF.

This chain joins TRBV2 and TRBJ2-2; no reliable D call. The CDR3 sequence is 13 residues long. Germline-derived CDR1 and CDR2 are SNHLY and FYNNEI. The V end lost 6 bases, the J end lost 3 bases, and 8 bases lay between the germline ends. CDR3: CASRLIHTGELFF. The CDR3 nucleotides are TGTGCCAGCAGATTGATACACACCGGGGAGCTGTTTTTT.